This T cell receptor beta chain came from a study of blood T cell repertoires in COVID-19. The wider study: Samples of COVID-19 (acute and convalescent) were obtained from the United States, Italy and Spain. The analysed material was cDNA or gDNA that came from T cells, B-cell-depleted T cells, or PBMCs.

Seattle patients were enrolled during active infection and followed longitudinally. This clone was seen ten or more times. Other DNA variants within this sample encode the same CDR3. How the authors handled the data: The assay estimated nucleated cells by amplifying reference gene primers. Sequencing was performed with immunoSEQ multiplex PCR; in TCRdb, only in-frame clones are kept and a portion is missing. V, J and clone size reflect that table, while D and trimming were determined from the DNA. The repertoire holds about 49,000 clones, with approximately 81% as singletons. This receptor was taken from a woman aged 80 or older with COVID-19, enrolled during active disease. The sample comprised peripheral blood.

CDR3 protein: CASSQVGTGNEKLFF. Here the CDR3 DNA reads TGTGCCAGCAGCCAAGTGGGGACAGGGAACGAAAAACTGTTTTTT. The gene calls are TRBV4-2 and TRBJ1-4; TRBD1 aligns across 9 bases. V dropped 1 base and J dropped 8; count of bases not matched to a gene: 5. This CDR3 is built from 15 residues. Per germline, CDR1 LGHNA and CDR2 YNFKEQ.